The clone carrying this TCR beta chain was counted only a few times. Its antigen is unidentified. The people who gave samples were healthy Caucasians from Russia, aged roughly 6 to 100. Isolation recovered at least 6.5 million PBMCs from every sample. Extraction of total RNA produced a minimum of 5.5 micrograms from each sample. This specimen belongs to a study of blood T cells in healthy people across ages. Study results and limitations: Calculation of diversity from one million T cells yielded estimates considered to be underestimates.

Combining a sample-barcoded 5' primer with a J-beta primer mix, a second PCR ran for roughly 7 to 12 cycles. TCRdb passed the 5' RACE reads through MiXCR, listing each CDR3 protein once. The sample carries some 1.4 million distinct CDR3 sequences, 42% recorded once. The CDR3 is 15 amino acids. Trimming cost V 5 bases and J 8 bases; bases outside gene matches: 7. Germline V CDR1 and CDR2: WSHSY, SAAADI. V and J are TRBV10-2 and TRBJ1-6; 9 nucleotides match TRBD1. The specimen was blood. This TCR derives from a woman younger than 35 in good health. CDR3 residues: CASSRWTGEDSPLHF. The DNA of the CDR3 is TGCGCCAGCAGTCGATGGACAGGGGAGGATTCACCCCTCCACTTT.